The sequence of this TCR beta chain was determined in a study of tumor-infiltrating lymphocytes in primary liver carcinoma. Taking about 18-32 mg of unsorted bulk tissue, the authors co-extracted RNA and DNA. Over 80% of the cells in every tumor sample were viable tumor cells. CDR3 length: 14 residues. CDR1 is SGHNT, CDR2 YENEEA, per germline. The ends lost 8 bases at V and 14 bases at J; junction bases unmatched: 13. The authors made TCR beta cDNA from approximately 500 ng total RNA with a constant-region primer. Slightly modified ARM-PCR with three nested multiplex PCR rounds yielded TCR beta libraries. Running around 9 cycles apiece, the first two PCR rounds relied on TRBV1-TRBV30 forward primers together with a C-beta reverse primer. TCRdb ran MiXCR on the multiplex PCR reads and lists one entry per CDR3 protein. The sample holds under 30,000 distinct CDR3 sequences, approximately 78% seen once.

The clonotype was recovered from a man aged 40-49 years with primary liver carcinoma and hepatitis B virus infection. J is TRBJ2-3 and V is TRBV11-3; 13 bases line up with TRBD2. The sequencing input was liver tumor tissue from sampling region 3. Regarding subset: tumor region T3, left-lateral pole. The CDR3 sequence is CASGPGTSGVALYF. DNA for the CDR3: TGTGCCAGCGGACCAGGGACTAGCGGGGTTGCGCTGTATTTT.